The 26 T cell receptor beta chains below all came from one sample that was sequenced in a study of OX40 agonist ivuxolimab in advanced cancers. Profiling relied on immunoSEQ multiplex PCR, and the TCRdb table lists in-frame clones only, not all of them. Of tens of thousands of clones detected, 91% appear once; the ten largest clones hold roughly 2.6%. This sample comprised CD4+ or CD8+ T cells sorted from blood, obtained in a trial of the OX40 agonist ivuxolimab. Every receptor here comes from an adult with an advanced solid tumor such as melanoma, head and neck, liver or kidney cancer.

J is TRBJ1-2 and V is TRBV29-1, with a weak D call TRBD1 (6 bases). Germline CDR1 is SQVTM and CDR2 is ANQGSEA. V was clipped by 3 bases and J by 2 bases, with 16 bases between them. The CDR3 runs 15 residues. CDR3 DNA: TGCAGCGTTGAGGCTCCGGGGGCGACCAACTATGGCTACACCTTC. Translating it yields CSVEAPGATNYGYTF. Variable domain in full (rest from reference TRBV29-1 and TRBJ1-2): SAVISQKPSRDICQRGTSLTIQCQVDSQVTMMFWYRQQPGQSLTLIATANQGSEATYESGFVIDKFPISRPNLTFSTLTVSNMSPEDSSIYLCSVEAPGATNYGYTFGSGTRLTVV.

This clone was counted once. This chain uses TRBV10-3 with TRBJ2-2; 8 bases agree with TRBD2. With 8 bases clipped from V and 3 bases from J, the junction kept 2 bases outside the gene matches. The CDR3 is made up of 13 amino acids. In germline, CDR1 is ENHRY, CDR2 SYGVKD. CDR3 in amino acids: CAISGRDTGELFF. Written as DNA, the CDR3 is TGTGCCATCTCCGGGAGGGACACCGGGGAGCTGTTTTTT.

The chain uses TRBV5-4 and TRBJ1-4; no clear D gene. V was shortened by 3 bases and J by 8 bases, with 14 bases between the two germline ends. Germline-derived CDR1 and CDR2 are SGHNT and YYREEE (reference sequence). The CDR3 is 14 residues long. The CDR3 bases are TGTGCCAGCAGCTACGATACCTTGGGGGAAAAACTGTTTTTT. The encoded protein is CASSYDTLGEKLFF. Full variable domain (rest looked up from reference TRBV5-4 and TRBJ1-4): ETGVTQSPTHLIKTRGQQVTLRCSSQSGHNTVSWYQQALGQGPQFIFQYYREEENGRGNFPPRFSGLQFPNYSSELNVNALELDDSALYLCASSYDTLGEKLFFGSGTQLSVL.

J is TRBJ1-5 and V is TRBV28, with 7 bases matching TRBD1. The CDR3 consists of 17 residues. The trim removed 7 bases at V and 4 bases at J, leaving 16 bases unmatched. Germline V lookup: CDR1 MDHEN, CDR2 SYDVKM. CDR3 residues: CASKKGGLGRGNQPQHF. The CDR3 nucleotides are TGTGCCAGCAAAAAGGGAGGACTGGGCAGGGGGAATCAGCCCCAGCATTTT.

The chain couples TRBV29-1 to TRBJ2-2, with 11 bases matching TRBD2. With 7 bases clipped from V and 0 bases from J, the junction kept 13 bases outside the gene matches. The germline CDR1 and CDR2 sequences are SQVTM and ANQGSEA. This CDR3 has 18 amino acids. In DNA form, the CDR3 reads TGCAGCGCACGCCCCTTAGCGGGAGGGCCGACGAACACCGGGGAGCTGTTTTTT. Translating gives CSARPLAGGPTNTGELFF.

The DNA of the CDR3 is TGTGCCAGCAGCTTGCGAGTCGGTGGTACACCCGGGGAGCTGTTTTTT. The encoded protein is CASSLRVGGTPGELFF. The chain uses TRBV5-4 and TRBJ2-2; D remains ambiguous. The germline V gene encodes CDR1 SGHNT and CDR2 YYREEE (reference sequence). The CDR3 loop spans 16 amino acids. V was trimmed by 1 base and J by 6 bases, leaving 16 bases between them.

The gene calls are TRBV6-1 and TRBJ1-3; D is possibly TRBD1 (5 bases). The ends were cut back, 2 bases at V and 0 bases at J, with 17 bases in the middle. CDR3 size: 18 residues. Germline V gives CDR1 MNHNS, CDR2 SASEGT. The CDR3 DNA reads TGTGCCAGCAGTGAAAACCCAGAACACAGGCTCTCTGGAAACACCATATATTTT. This codes for CASSENPEHRLSGNTIYF.

CDR3 in DNA: TGTGCCAGCAGTTACTCCCAGGGGTACGAGCAGTACTTC. Its protein is CASSYSQGYEQYF. This chain links TRBV6-5 with TRBJ2-7; D may be TRBD1 (6 bases). Germline V gene sequence: CDR1 MNHEY, CDR2 SVGAGI. The CDR3 sequence is 13 residues long. V was clipped by 0 bases and J by 4 bases, with 7 bases between them.

V gene TRBV10-3 combines with J gene TRBJ1-1, with TRBD1 identical over 7 bases. V dropped 10 bases and J dropped 12; count of bases not matched to a gene: 8. The germline V gene encodes CDR1 ENHRY and CDR2 SYGVKD. The CDR3 length is 10 residues. CDR3 DNA: TGTGCCACCAAACAGGGGCAATCTTTCTTT. Its protein is CATKQGQSFF.

The chain uses TRBV5-5 and TRBJ1-2; unclear D gene. CDR3 length equals 14 residues. The germline V and J ends were trimmed by 1 base and 3 bases, with 10 bases remaining between them. Germline values: CDR1 SGHKS, CDR2 YYEKEE (reference sequence). Here the CDR3 DNA reads TGTGCCAGCAGCTTGAGATCAGGAGACTATGGCTACACCTTC. Translation gives CASSLRSGDYGYTF. The variable domain in full, with the rest retrieved from reference TRBV5-5 and TRBJ1-2, is DAGVTQSPTHLIKTRGQQVTLRCSPISGHKSVSWYQQVLGQGPQFIFQYYEKEERGRGNFPDRFSARQFPNYSSELNVNALLLGDSALYLCASSLRSGDYGYTFGSGTRLTVV.

The gene calls are TRBV25-1 and TRBJ2-7, with D unresolved. V was clipped by 5 bases and J by 0 bases, with 11 bases between them. This CDR3 comprises 14 residues. Germline CDR1 reads MGHDK; CDR2 reads SYGVNS. CDR3 protein: CASSHDRSSYEQYF. The CDR3 DNA follows: TGTGCCAGCAGTCACGACCGAAGCTCCTACGAGCAGTACTTC.

This clone was observed once. The chain joins TRBV7-2 to TRBJ2-6; a weak D match, TRBD1 (6 bases). The CDR3 has 16 amino acids. Trimming shortened V by 5 bases and J by 2 bases, and 13 bases separated the two germline ends. Germline CDR1 SGHTA, CDR2 FQGNSA. CDR3 sequence: CASSRGQFAGANVLTF. The CDR3, as DNA: TGTGCCAGCAGCCGAGGACAGTTTGCTGGGGCCAACGTCCTGACTTTC.

The chain links TRBV28 to TRBJ2-3; D uncertain. V lost 6 bases to trimming and J lost 0 bases, with 13 bases between them. The germline CDR1 and CDR2 sequences are MDHEN and SYDVKM. The CDR3 length is 15 residues. CDR3 nucleotide sequence: TGTGCCAGCAGACCTGGACCGAGGAGCACAGATACGCAGTATTTT. As protein: CASRPGPRSTDTQYF.

A single count supports this clone. This chain joins TRBV6-1 and TRBJ1-2; D unresolved. The V gene lost 3 bases and the J gene lost 7 bases, with 9 bases spanning the gap. CDR1 is MNHNS, CDR2 SASEGT, per germline. The CDR3 consists of 12 residues. The CDR3 loop reads CASSDPARGYTF. In DNA, the CDR3 is TGTGCCAGCAGTGACCCAGCGCGTGGCTACACCTTC.

A remark on this clone: The junction shows a germline mismatch at one end, possibly a read error. The chain has TRBV7-7 and TRBJ2-3; 10 bases line up with TRBD2. The germline V gene encodes CDR1 SSHAT and CDR2 FNYEAQ (reference sequence). The CDR3 covers 20 residues. The CDR3 reads CASSLPGFLAGGLNTDTQYF. CDR3 nucleotides: TGTGCTAGCAGTCTTCCTGGATTTTTAGCGGGAGGACTCAACACAGATACGCAGTATTTT. The complete variable domain, with remaining parts taken from reference TRBV7-7 and TRBJ2-3, reads GAGVSQSPRYKVTKRGQDVTLRCDPISSHATLYWYQQALGQGPEFLTYFNYEAQPDKSGLPSDRFSAERPEGSISTLTIQRTEQRDSAMYRCASSLPGFLAGGLNTDTQYFGPGTRLTVL.

This chain links TRBV27 with TRBJ2-1; no clear D. V was clipped by 2 bases and J by 4 bases, with 12 bases between them. The CDR3 covers 15 residues. Germline V gene sequence: CDR1 MNHEY, CDR2 SMNVEV (reference sequence). The DNA of the CDR3 is TGTGCCAGCAGTTTAATGGCCGGCTCATACAATGAGCAGTTCTTC. Protein: CASSLMAGSYNEQFF.

The chain recombines TRBV29-1 with TRBJ2-4; D could derive from TRBD1 or TRBD2 (5 bases each). V lost 2 bases to trimming and J lost 6 bases, with 14 bases between them. CDR3 length: 14 amino acids. The germline V gene has CDR1 SQVTM and CDR2 ANQGSEA. CDR3 in DNA: TGCAGCGTTGAACATCCCGAGGGGACAAACATTCAGTACTTC. Protein: CSVEHPEGTNIQYF.

The chain has TRBV7-2 and TRBJ2-7; 7 bases map to TRBD2. V gave up 4 bases and J gave up 3 bases; unmatched junction bases: 9. Germline CDR1 reads SGHTA; CDR2 reads FQGNSA. The CDR3 loop spans 15 amino acids. Here the CDR3 DNA reads TGTGCCAGCAGCTCGGAAGCGGGGCCGTACTACGAGCAGTACTTC. It yields the protein CASSSEAGPYYEQYF.

This chain links TRBV27 with TRBJ2-7, with a possible D match to TRBD1 (6 bases). CDR3 length equals 14 residues. Trimming took off 8 bases at V and 5 bases at J, with 19 bases between the two ends. Germline-derived CDR1 and CDR2 are MNHEY and SMNVEV (reference sequence). The CDR3 DNA reads TGTGCCAGCGGGGGACACCCCAGAGTCCACGAGCAGTACTTC. Translating it yields CASGGHPRVHEQYF.

V gene TRBV7-9 combines with J gene TRBJ2-7; D might be TRBD1 or TRBD2, each matching 5 bases. V lost 5 bases to trimming and J lost 1 base, with 12 bases between them. Germline V gene data show CDR1 as SEHNR and CDR2 as FQNEAQ (reference sequence). CDR3 length: 14 amino acids. CDR3 DNA: TGTGCCAGCAGCCCCCGGGACGGGTCCTACGAGCAGTACTTC. As protein: CASSPRDGSYEQYF.

The CDR3 nucleotides read TGTGCCAGCAGCCCCATGGGGGGCTCCACTGAAGCTTTCTTT. It codes for CASSPMGGSTEAFF. The J gene is TRBJ1-1, the V gene TRBV7-3, with a tentative D call TRBD1 (6 bases). The V and J ends lost 5 bases and 4 bases respectively, with 14 bases between them. Germline values: CDR1 SGHTA, CDR2 FQGTGA. The length of the CDR3 is 14 residues.

The rearrangement joins TRBV11-2 to TRBJ2-2; D not resolved. Germline values: CDR1 SGHAT, CDR2 FQNNGV. This CDR3 comprises 13 residues. Trimming pared 5 bases from V and 6 bases from J, leaving 10 bases between. The CDR3 nucleotides read TGTGCCAGCAGCGAAGGGTGGTCCGGGGAGCTGTTTTTT. Translation gives CASSEGWSGELFF.

The gene calls are TRBV2 and TRBJ2-2; 9 bases match TRBD1. Unmatched junction bases numbered 13, after V lost 7 bases and J lost 7 bases. Germline CDR1 and CDR2: SNHLY and FYNNEI. There are 16 residues in the CDR3. CDR3 DNA: TGTGCCAGCATCTGGGACAGGGCAATTTACGGCGGGGAGCTGTTTTTT. Protein product: CASIWDRAIYGGELFF.

J is TRBJ2-6 and V is TRBV18; D not resolved. The V gene's germline CDR1 is KGHSH and CDR2 LQKENI. The CDR3 covers 16 residues. V was pared by 0 bases and J by 0 bases, with 6 bases between. The CDR3 protein is CASSPPVNSGANVLTF. The CDR3 region has the DNA TGTGCCAGCTCACCACCAGTGAACTCTGGGGCCAACGTCCTGACTTTC.

In nucleotides, the CDR3 is TGTGCCAGCAGCAGAGGCGCTGAAGCTTTCTTT. This translates into CASSRGAEAFF. The chain recombines TRBV28 with TRBJ1-1, with D unresolved. The germline CDR1 and CDR2 sequences are MDHEN and SYDVKM. CDR3 length equals 11 residues. Trimming cost V 6 bases and J 6 bases, with 8 bases left between them.

The CDR3 DNA reads TGTGCCAGCAGCGTGACAGGGGCTCTAGACGAGCAGTACTTC. It encodes CASSVTGALDEQYF. V is TRBV2 and J is TRBJ2-7, with TRBD1 identical over 8 bases. V dropped 6 bases and J dropped 5; count of bases not matched to a gene: 9. Germline V lookup: CDR1 SNHLY, CDR2 FYNNEI. This CDR3 has 14 amino acids.